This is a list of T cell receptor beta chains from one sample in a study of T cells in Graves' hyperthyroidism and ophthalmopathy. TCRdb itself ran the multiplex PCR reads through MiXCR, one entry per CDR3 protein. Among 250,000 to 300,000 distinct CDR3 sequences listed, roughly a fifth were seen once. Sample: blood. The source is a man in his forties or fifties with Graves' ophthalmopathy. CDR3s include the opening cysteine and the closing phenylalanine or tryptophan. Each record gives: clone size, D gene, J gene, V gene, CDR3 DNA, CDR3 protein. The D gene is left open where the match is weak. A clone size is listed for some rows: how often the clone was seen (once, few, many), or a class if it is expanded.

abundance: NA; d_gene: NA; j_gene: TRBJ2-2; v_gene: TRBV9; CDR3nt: TGTGCCAGCAGCGTCGGCCTCCAGGGCCCCACCGGGGAGCTGTTTTTT; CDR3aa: CASSVGLQGPTGELFF
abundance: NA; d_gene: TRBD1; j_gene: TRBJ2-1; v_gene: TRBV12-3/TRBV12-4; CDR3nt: TGTGCCAGCAGTCAACCGGGACAGGGTGACTACAATGAGCAGTTCTTC; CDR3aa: CASSQPGQGDYNEQFF
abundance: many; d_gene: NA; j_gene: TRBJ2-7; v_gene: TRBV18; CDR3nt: TGTGCCAGCTCACCACCGGCAGGGCGGTACGAGCAGTACTTC; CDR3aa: CASSPPAGRYEQYF
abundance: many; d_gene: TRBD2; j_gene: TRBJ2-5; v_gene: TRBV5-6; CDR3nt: TGTGCCAGCCGCAGACTAGCGGGAGGGCCTTATCAAGAGACCCAGTACTTC; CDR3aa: CASRRLAGGPYQETQYF
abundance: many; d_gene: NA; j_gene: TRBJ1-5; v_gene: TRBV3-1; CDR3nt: TGTGCCAGCAGCCAAGATAGGGGTCAGCCCCAGCATTTT; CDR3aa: CASSQDRGQPQHF
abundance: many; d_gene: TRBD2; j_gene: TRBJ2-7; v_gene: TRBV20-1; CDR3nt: TGCAGTGCTAGAGATACGGGACTAGGCTACGAGCAGTACTTC; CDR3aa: CSARDTGLGYEQYF
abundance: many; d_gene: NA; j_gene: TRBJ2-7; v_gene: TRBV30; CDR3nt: TGTGCCTGGAGTGGGGGAAAGGGGGGTATAGGGGAGCAGTACTTC; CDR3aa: CAWSGGKGGIGEQYF
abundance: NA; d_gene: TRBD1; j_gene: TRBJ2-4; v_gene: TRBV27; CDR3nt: TGTGCCAGCAGTGTATCAGGGGGCTCAGCCAAAAACATTCAGTACTTC; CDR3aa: CASSVSGGSAKNIQYF
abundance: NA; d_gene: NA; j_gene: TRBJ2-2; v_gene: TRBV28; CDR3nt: TGTGCCAGCAAGGGCGGAGGGGACACCGGGGAGCTGTTTTTT; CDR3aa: CASKGGGDTGELFF
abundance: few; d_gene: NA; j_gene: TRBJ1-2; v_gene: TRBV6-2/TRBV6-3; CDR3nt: TGTGCCAGCATGTGGAACTATGGCTACACCTTC; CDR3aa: CASMWNYGYTF
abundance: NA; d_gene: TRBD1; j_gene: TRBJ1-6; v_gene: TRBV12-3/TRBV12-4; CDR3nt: TGTGCCAGCAGTTTTGACAGGGCCGATTCACCCCTCCACTTT; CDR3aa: CASSFDRADSPLHF
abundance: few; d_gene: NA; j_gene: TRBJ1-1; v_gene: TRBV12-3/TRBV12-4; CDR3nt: TGTGCCAGCAGTTTTTTGAAGAACACTGAAGCTTTCTTT; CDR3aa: CASSFLKNTEAFF
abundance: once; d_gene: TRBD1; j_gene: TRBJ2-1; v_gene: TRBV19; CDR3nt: TGTGCCAGTAGTATACAGGGGGCGAACAATGAGCAGTTCTTC; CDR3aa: CASSIQGANNEQFF
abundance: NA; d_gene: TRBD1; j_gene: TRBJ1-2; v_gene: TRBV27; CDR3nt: TGTGCCAGCCGGGACAGGGCTTTAGCTAACTATGGCTACACCTTC; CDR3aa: CASRDRALANYGYTF
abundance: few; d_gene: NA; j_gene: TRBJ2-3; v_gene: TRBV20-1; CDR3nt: TGCAGTGCTAGGGCTTGGCGAGGGGGGACCACAGATACGCAGTATTTT; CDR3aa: CSARAWRGGTTDTQYF